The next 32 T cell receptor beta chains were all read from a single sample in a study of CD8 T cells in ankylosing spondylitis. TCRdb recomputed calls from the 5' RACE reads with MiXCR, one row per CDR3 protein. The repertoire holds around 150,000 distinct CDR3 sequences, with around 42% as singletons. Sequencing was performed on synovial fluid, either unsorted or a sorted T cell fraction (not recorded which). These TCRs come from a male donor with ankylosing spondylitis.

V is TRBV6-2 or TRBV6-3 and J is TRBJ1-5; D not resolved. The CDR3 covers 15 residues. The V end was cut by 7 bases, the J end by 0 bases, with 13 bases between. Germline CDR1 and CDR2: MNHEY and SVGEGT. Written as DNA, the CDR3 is TGTGCCAGCACCTACTCAGGCTATAGCAATCAGCCCCAGCATTTT. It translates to CASTYSGYSNQPQHF.

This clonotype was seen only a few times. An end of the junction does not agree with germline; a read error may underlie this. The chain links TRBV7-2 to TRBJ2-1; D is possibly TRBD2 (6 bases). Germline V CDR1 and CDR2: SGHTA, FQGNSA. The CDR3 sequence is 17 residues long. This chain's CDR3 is CASSLRWSTGDYKEQFF. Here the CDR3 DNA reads TGTGCCAGCAGCTTAAGATGGTCAACGGGGGATTACAAGGAGCAGTTCTTC. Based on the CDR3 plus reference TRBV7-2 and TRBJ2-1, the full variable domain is GAGVSQSPSNKVTEKGKDVELRCDPISGHTALYWYRQSLGQGLEFLIYFQGNSAPDKSGLPSDRFSAERTGGSVSTLTIQRTQQEDSAVYLCASSLRWSTGDYKEQFFGPGTRLTVL.

This chain's CDR3 is CASSPRGQESGTGELFF. The CDR3 DNA reads TGTGCCAGCAGCCCTAGAGGACAGGAGTCAGGCACCGGGGAGCTGTTTTTT. The gene calls are TRBV7-9 and TRBJ2-2, with 7 bases matching TRBD1. Germline-derived CDR1 and CDR2 are SEHNR and FQNEAQ (reference sequence). V was pared by 5 bases and J by 4 bases, with 13 bases of the junction left unmatched. The CDR3 contains 17 residues.

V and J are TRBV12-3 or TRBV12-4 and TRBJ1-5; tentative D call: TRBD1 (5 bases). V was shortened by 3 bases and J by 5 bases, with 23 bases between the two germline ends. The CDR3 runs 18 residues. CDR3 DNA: TGTGCCAGCAGTTTGGGGCCCTCACATTTTCGAGGGGATCAGCCCCAGCATTTT. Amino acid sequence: CASSLGPSHFRGDQPQHF.

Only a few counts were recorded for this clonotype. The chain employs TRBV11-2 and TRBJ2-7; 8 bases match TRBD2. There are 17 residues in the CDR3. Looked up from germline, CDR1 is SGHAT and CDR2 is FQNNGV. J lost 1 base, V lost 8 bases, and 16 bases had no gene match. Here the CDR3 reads CASRNPREGRRSYEQYF. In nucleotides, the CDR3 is TGTGCCAGCCGCAATCCCCGGGAGGGCCGTCGGTCCTACGAGCAGTACTTC.

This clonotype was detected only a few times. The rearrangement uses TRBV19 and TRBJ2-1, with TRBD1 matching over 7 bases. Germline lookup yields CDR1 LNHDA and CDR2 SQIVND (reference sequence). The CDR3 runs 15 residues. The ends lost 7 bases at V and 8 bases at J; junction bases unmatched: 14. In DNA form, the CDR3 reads TGTGCCAGTACTTTGACAGGGTCCCCGAGCGATGAGCAGTTCTTC. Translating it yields CASTLTGSPSDEQFF.

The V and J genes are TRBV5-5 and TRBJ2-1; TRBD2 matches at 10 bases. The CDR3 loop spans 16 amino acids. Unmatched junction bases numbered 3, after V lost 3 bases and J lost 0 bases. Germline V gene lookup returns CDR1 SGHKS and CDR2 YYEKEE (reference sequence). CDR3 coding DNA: TGTGCCAGCAGCTGGACTAGCGGCTACTCCTACAATGAGCAGTTCTTC. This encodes CASSWTSGYSYNEQFF.

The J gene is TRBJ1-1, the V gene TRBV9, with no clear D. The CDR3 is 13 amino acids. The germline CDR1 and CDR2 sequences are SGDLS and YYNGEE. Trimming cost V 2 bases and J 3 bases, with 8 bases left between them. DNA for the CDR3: TGTGCCAGCAGCGTTGTGAGTGACACTGAAGCTTTCTTT. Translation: CASSVVSDTEAFF.

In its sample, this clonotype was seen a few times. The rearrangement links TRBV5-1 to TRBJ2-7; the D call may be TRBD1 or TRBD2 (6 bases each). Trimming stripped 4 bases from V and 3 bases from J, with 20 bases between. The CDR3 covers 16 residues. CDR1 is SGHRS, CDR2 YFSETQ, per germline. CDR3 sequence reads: CASSPLAGTFNYEQYF. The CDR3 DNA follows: TGCGCCAGCAGCCCCCTGGCGGGGACATTTAACTACGAGCAGTACTTC.

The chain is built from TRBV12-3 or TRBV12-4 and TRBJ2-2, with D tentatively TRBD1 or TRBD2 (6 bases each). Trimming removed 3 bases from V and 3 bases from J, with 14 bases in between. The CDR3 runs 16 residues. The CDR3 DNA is TGTGCCAGCAGTTTGTGGGGGGCGATACACACCGGGGAGCTGTTTTTT. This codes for CASSLWGAIHTGELFF.

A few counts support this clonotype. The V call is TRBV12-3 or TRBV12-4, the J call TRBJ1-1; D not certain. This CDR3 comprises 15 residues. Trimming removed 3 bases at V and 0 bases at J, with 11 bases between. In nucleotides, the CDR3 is TGTGCCAGCAGTTTCGGGATCGGGGTGAACACTGAAGCTTTCTTT. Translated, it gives CASSFGIGVNTEAFF.

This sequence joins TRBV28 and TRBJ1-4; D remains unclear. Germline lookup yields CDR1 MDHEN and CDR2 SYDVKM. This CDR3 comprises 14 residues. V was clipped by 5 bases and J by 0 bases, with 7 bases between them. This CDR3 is CASSRVATNEKLFF. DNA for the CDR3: TGTGCCAGCAGTCGGGTCGCAACTAATGAAAAACTGTTTTTT.

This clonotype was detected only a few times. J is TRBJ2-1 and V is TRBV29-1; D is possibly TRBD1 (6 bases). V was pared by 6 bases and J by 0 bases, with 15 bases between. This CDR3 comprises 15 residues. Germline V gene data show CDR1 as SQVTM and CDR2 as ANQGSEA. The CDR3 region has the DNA TGCAGCGTCCTAGGACAGACAAGCTCCTACAATGAGCAGTTCTTC. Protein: CSVLGQTSSYNEQFF.

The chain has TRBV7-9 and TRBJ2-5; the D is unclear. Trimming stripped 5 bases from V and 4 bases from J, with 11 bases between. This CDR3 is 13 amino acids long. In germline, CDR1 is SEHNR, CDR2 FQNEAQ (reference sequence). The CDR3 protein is CASSNPDGETQYF. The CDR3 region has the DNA TGTGCCAGCAGCAACCCCGATGGAGAGACCCAGTACTTC.

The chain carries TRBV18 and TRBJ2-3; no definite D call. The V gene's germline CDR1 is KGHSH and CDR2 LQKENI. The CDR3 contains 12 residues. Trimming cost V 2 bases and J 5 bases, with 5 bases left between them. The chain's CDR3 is CASSPVLDTQYF. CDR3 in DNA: TGTGCCAGCTCACCAGTACTAGATACGCAGTATTTT.

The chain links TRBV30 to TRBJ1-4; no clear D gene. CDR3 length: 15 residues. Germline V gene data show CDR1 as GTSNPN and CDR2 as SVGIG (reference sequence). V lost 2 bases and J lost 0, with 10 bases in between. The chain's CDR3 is CAWSSGASTNEKLFF. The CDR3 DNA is TGTGCCTGGAGTTCAGGAGCCTCAACTAATGAAAAACTGTTTTTT.

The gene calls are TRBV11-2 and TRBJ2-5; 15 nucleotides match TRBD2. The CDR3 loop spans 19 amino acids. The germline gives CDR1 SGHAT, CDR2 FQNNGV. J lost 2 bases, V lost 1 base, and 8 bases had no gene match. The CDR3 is CASSLGRTGLAGGQETQYF. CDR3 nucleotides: TGTGCCAGCAGCTTAGGGAGGACGGGACTAGCGGGGGGTCAAGAGACCCAGTACTTC.

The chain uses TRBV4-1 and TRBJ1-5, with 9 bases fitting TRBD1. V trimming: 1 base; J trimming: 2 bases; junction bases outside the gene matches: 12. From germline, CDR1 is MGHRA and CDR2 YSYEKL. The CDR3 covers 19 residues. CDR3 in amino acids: CASSQVWDRVYMGNQPQHF. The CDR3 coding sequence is TGCGCCAGCAGCCAAGTTTGGGACAGGGTTTATATGGGCAATCAGCCCCAGCATTTT.

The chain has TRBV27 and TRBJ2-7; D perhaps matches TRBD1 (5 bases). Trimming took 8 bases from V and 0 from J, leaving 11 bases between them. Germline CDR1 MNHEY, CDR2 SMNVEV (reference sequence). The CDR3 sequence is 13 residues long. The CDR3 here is CASVETGSYEQYF. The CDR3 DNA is TGTGCCAGCGTGGAAACAGGCTCCTACGAGCAGTACTTC.

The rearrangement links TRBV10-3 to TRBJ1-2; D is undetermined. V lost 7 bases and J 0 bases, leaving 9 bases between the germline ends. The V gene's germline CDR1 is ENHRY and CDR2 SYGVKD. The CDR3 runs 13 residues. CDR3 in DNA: TGTGCCATCAAAGGGAAGGCTAACTATGGCTACACCTTC. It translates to CAIKGKANYGYTF.

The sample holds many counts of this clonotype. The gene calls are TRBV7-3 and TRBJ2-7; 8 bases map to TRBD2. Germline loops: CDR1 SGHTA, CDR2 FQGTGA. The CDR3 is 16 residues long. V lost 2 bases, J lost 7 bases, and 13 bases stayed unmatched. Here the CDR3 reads CASSLAGSGSFEEQYF. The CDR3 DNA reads TGTGCCAGCAGCTTAGCGGGGAGCGGGAGCTTCGAGGAGCAGTACTTC.

The chain's CDR3 is CASSLRVHNEQFF. The CDR3 DNA reads as TGTGCCAGCAGCTTAAGGGTACACAATGAGCAGTTCTTC. The chain recombines TRBV7-2 with TRBJ2-1; D remains unclear. The length of the CDR3 is 13 residues. V dropped 2 bases and J dropped 5 bases, with 7 bases sitting between them. Germline CDR1 and CDR2: SGHTA and FQGNSA.

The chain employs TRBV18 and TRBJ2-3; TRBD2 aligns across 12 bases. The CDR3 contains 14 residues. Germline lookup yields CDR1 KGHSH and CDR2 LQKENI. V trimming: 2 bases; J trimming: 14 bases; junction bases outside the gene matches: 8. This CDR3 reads CASSPTLAGGLRYF. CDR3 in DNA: TGTGCCAGCTCACCAACACTAGCGGGGGGCCTAAGGTATTTT.

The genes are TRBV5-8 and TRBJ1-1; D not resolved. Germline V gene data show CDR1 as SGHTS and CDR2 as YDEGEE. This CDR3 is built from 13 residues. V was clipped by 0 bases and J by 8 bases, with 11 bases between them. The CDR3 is CASSLVSGPEAFF. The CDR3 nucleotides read TGTGCCAGCAGCTTGGTGTCCGGGCCAGAAGCTTTCTTT.

CDR3 nucleotide sequence: TGTGCCATCAGTTACCGACAGGTACTTATGAACACTGAAGCTTTCTTT. Its protein product is CAISYRQVLMNTEAFF. V and J are TRBV10-3 and TRBJ1-1; maybe TRBD1 (6 bases). Deletions cut 5 bases from V and 0 bases from J, with 16 bases between. Per germline, CDR1 ENHRY and CDR2 SYGVKD. CDR3 length: 16 amino acids.

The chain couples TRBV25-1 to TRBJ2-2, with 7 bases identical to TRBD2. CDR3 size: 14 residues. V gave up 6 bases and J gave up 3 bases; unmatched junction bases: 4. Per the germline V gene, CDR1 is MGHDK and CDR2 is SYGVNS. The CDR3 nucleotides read TGTGCCAGCAGCATTCTAGCGGACACCGGGGAGCTGTTTTTT. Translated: CASSILADTGELFF.

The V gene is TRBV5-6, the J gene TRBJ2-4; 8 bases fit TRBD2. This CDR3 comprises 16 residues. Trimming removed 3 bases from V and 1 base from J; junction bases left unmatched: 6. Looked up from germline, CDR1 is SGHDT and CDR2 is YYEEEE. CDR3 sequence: CASSYGAGEAKNIQYF. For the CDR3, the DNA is TGTGCCAGCAGCTACGGAGCGGGAGAGGCCAAAAACATTCAGTACTTC. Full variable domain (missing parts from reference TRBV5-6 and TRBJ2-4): DAGVTQSPTHLIKTRGQQVTLRCSPKSGHDTVSWYQQALGQGPQFIFQYYEEEERQRGNFPDRFSGHQFPNYSSELNVNALLLGDSALYLCASSYGAGEAKNIQYFGAGTRLSVL.

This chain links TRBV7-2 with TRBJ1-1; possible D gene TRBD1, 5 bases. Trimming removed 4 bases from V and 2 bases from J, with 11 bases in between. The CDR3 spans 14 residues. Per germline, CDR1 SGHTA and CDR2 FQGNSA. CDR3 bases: TGTGCCAGCAGCTCGTTGACAGTCAACACTGAAGCTTTCTTT. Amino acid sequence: CASSSLTVNTEAFF. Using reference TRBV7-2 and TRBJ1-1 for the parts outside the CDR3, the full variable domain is GAGVSQSPSNKVTEKGKDVELRCDPISGHTALYWYRQSLGQGLEFLIYFQGNSAPDKSGLPSDRFSAERTGGSVSTLTIQRTQQEDSAVYLCASSSLTVNTEAFFGQGTRLTVV.

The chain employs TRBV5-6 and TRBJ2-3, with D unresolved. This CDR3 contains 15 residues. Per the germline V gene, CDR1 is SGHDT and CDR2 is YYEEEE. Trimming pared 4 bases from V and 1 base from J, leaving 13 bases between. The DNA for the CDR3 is TGTGCCAGCAGCCCGGTAGGCGGATGCACAGATACGCAGTATTTT. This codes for CASSPVGGCTDTQYF. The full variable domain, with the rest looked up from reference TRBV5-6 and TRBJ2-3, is DAGVTQSPTHLIKTRGQQVTLRCSPKSGHDTVSWYQQALGQGPQFIFQYYEEEERQRGNFPDRFSGHQFPNYSSELNVNALLLGDSALYLCASSPVGGCTDTQYFGPGTRLTVL.

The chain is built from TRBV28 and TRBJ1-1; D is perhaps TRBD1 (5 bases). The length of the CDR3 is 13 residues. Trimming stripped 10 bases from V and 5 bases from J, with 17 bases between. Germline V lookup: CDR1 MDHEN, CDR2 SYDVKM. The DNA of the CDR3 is TGTGCCACGCTCGGGGCGAGAAGGACTGAAGCTTTCTTT. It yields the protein CATLGARRTEAFF.

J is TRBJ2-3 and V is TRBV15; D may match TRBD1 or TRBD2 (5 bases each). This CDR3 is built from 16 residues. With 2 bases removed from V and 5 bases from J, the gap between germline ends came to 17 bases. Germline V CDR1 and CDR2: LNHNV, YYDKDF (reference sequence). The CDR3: CATSRTGGLRGDTQYF. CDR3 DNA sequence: TGTGCCACCAGCAGAACTGGGGGTCTCCGGGGAGATACGCAGTATTTT. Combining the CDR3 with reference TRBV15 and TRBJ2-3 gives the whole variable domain DAMVIQNPRYQVTQFGKPVTLSCSQTLNHNVMYWYQQKSSQAPKLLFHYYDKDFNNEADTPDNFQSRRPNTSFCFLDIRSPGLGDTAMYLCATSRTGGLRGDTQYFGPGTRLTVL.

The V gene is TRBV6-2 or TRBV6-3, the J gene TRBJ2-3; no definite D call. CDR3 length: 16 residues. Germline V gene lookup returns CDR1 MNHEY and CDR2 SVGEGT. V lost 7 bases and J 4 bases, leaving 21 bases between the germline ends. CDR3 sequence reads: CASKGIAAWVADTQYF. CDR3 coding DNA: TGTGCCAGCAAAGGTATTGCAGCGTGGGTGGCAGATACGCAGTATTTT.